This T cell receptor beta chain was documented in a study of T cells after yellow fever vaccination. Across the study: Researchers used SMART-Seq v4 Ultra Low Input to prepare fractions that had low cell numbers.

V was cut by 0 bases and J by 4 bases, with 12 bases left in between. In germline, CDR1 is MNHEY, CDR2 SVGAGI. The CDR3 spans 15 residues. Study results and limitations: The appearance of a small share of clonotypes in both CD4 and CD8 compartments was observed. The booster saw the reappearance of most primary-vaccination clones (approximately 96% CD4, roughly 87% CD8).

Points on this clonotype: Its matching antigen is unknown.

5'RACE template switching produced TCR cDNA carrying a universal primer site and UMIs. TCRdb itself ran the 5' RACE reads through MiXCR, one entry per CDR3 protein. The data show about 170,000 distinct CDR3 sequences, 8% to 13% seen once. This TCR was recovered from a man younger than 35 who received the YFV17D yellow fever vaccine. This chain joins TRBV6-5 and TRBJ1-2; no reliable D call. The specimen comprised CD8+ T cells sorted from PBMCs, sampled 15 days after the yellow fever booster vaccination. The CDR3 loop reads CASSYSTRLTYGYTF. CDR3 coding DNA: TGTGCCAGCAGTTACTCGACCAGGCTAACCTATGGCTACACCTTC.